One and the same sample provided the 19 T cell receptor beta chains below, sequenced in a study of T-cell memory formation after mild COVID-19. Each CDR3 protein gets one entry after TCRdb re-called the 5' RACE reads with MiXCR. The repertoire holds about 350,000 distinct CDR3 sequences, with approximately 13% as singletons. Specimen: PBMCs or a T cell subset sorted from them (not recorded which). These receptors all stem from a man between 18 and 35 years old who had mild COVID-19 (a few samples of this study predate the infection). Cell type and time point are not known.

This clonotype has just a few counts. This sequence joins TRBV20-1 and TRBJ2-1; D unresolved. The CDR3 has 10 residues. Per the germline V gene, CDR1 is DFQATT and CDR2 is SNEGSKA (reference sequence). V dropped 4 bases and J dropped 10 bases, with 8 bases sitting between them. Written as DNA, the CDR3 is TGCAGTGCTACCGATGGGGAGCAGTTCTTC. It yields the protein CSATDGEQFF.

This clonotype was seen repeatedly, ten times or more. The chain carries TRBV6-2 or TRBV6-3 and TRBJ1-2, with D uncertain. CDR3 length equals 12 residues. V lost 6 bases to trimming and J lost 8 bases, with 13 bases between them. The germline V gene encodes CDR1 MNHEY and CDR2 SVGEGT. The CDR3 region has the DNA TGTGCCAGCAGCCCCGGACTAGGGGGCTACACCTTC. Protein product: CASSPGLGGYTF.

This clonotype was seen more than once but under ten times. This chain links TRBV6-6 with TRBJ2-7, with a weak D call TRBD1 (6 bases). Trimming cost V 5 bases and J 3 bases, with 26 bases left between them. Germline V lookup: CDR1 MNHNY, CDR2 SVGAGI (reference sequence). CDR3 length: 18 amino acids. In nucleotides, the CDR3 is TGTGCCAGCAGTCCCCGGTTGGGTGGGGGCCTACAAAACTACGAGCAGTACTTC. Its translation: CASSPRLGGGLQNYEQYF.

This rearrangement joins TRBV2 to TRBJ1-5; weak D call: TRBD1 (6 bases). With 5 bases removed from V and 1 base from J, the gap between germline ends came to 12 bases. The CDR3 runs 15 residues. Germline-derived CDR1 and CDR2 are SNHLY and FYNNEI. This CDR3 is CASSRQDTSNQPQHF. CDR3 nucleotide sequence: TGTGCCAGCAGTAGACAGGACACGAGCAATCAGCCCCAGCATTTT.

This clonotype was counted between two and nine times. The rearrangement joins TRBV12-3 or TRBV12-4 to TRBJ2-2; possibly TRBD1 or TRBD2 for D (7 bases each). The V and J ends lost 4 bases and 5 bases respectively, with 11 bases between them. This CDR3 is 14 amino acids long. CDR3 amino acids: CASSSRGGTGELFF. CDR3 nucleotides: TGTGCCAGCAGTTCCAGGGGGGGTACCGGGGAGCTGTTTTTT.

The chain has TRBV11-2 and TRBJ1-6; TRBD1 matches 7 bases. V was clipped by 1 base and J by 7 bases; unmatched bases: 4. The CDR3 extends over 15 amino acids. Germline lookup yields CDR1 SGHAT and CDR2 FQNNGV. In DNA, the CDR3 is TGTGCCAGCAGCTTAGGGGCAGGGGGGAATTCACCCCTCCACTTT. Protein sequence: CASSLGAGGNSPLHF.

This clonotype occurred a few times. This rearrangement joins TRBV2 to TRBJ2-7; D remains unclear. The V end was cut by 6 bases, the J end by 2 bases, with 23 bases between. Germline assignment: CDR1 SNHLY and CDR2 FYNNEI. The CDR3 has 17 residues. The CDR3 coding sequence is TGTGCCAGCAGGAAAGGATTACTGGGCCCAACTGCCTACGAGCAGTACTTC. It encodes CASRKGLLGPTAYEQYF. The full variable domain, in which reference TRBV2 and TRBJ2-7 provide the parts outside the CDR3, is EPEVTQTPSHQVTQMGQEVILRCVPISNHLYFYWYRQILGQKVEFLVSFYNNEISEKSEIFDDQFSVERPDGSNFTLKIRSTKLEDSAMYFCASRKGLLGPTAYEQYFGPGTRLTVT.

This clonotype was picked up a small number of times. This chain links TRBV5-1 with TRBJ1-2; D ambiguous. The CDR3 has 14 amino acids. The germline gives CDR1 SGHRS, CDR2 YFSETQ. Trimming stripped 0 bases from V and 4 bases from J, with 10 bases between. CDR3 in amino acids: CASSLGQAPYGYTF. As DNA, the CDR3 is TGCGCCAGCAGCTTGGGGCAGGCACCCTATGGCTACACCTTC.

This chain uses TRBV4-1 with TRBJ2-1; maybe TRBD2 (6 bases). CDR3 size: 14 residues. Germline-derived CDR1 and CDR2 are MGHRA and YSYEKL. Trimming took 6 bases from V and 6 from J, leaving 15 bases between them. This CDR3 is CASRGPSVTNEQFF. As DNA, the CDR3 is TGCGCCAGCAGGGGGCCTAGCGTCACCAATGAGCAGTTCTTC.

To note about this clonotype: A much more abundant neighbour one base away suggests this may be a read error. The chain couples TRBV5-1 to TRBJ2-3, with TRBD1 matching over 7 bases. Germline CDR1 SGHRS, CDR2 YFSETQ. The CDR3 sequence is 14 residues long. This CDR3 is CARSPGQVTDTQYF. CDR3 sequence (DNA): TGCGCCCGCAGCCCCGGACAGGTTACAGATACGCAGTATTTT.

This clonotype was found a few times. The chain has TRBV4-1 and TRBJ1-1, with 10 positions matching TRBD1. The CDR3 extends over 16 amino acids. V lost 5 bases to trimming and J lost 3 bases; unmatched junction nucleotides: 9. The V gene's germline CDR1 is MGHRA and CDR2 YSYEKL. The chain's CDR3 is CASSSRDRGFYTEAFF. DNA of the CDR3: TGCGCCAGCAGCTCCCGGGACAGGGGTTTTTACACTGAAGCTTTCTTT.

This clonotype has ten or more counts. The DNA for the CDR3 is TGTGCCAGCAGCACCCATGAAAAACTGTTTTTT. This gives the protein CASSTHEKLFF. The gene calls are TRBV7-9 and TRBJ1-4; no clear D gene. CDR3 length: 11 amino acids. Germline V gives CDR1 SEHNR, CDR2 FQNEAQ (reference sequence). V shed 5 bases and J shed 6 bases, with 4 bases lying between them.

The gene calls are TRBV4-3 and TRBJ1-2, with D hard to call. Trimming stripped 4 bases from V and 6 bases from J, with 18 bases between. The CDR3 consists of 15 residues. CDR1 LGHNA and CDR2 YSLEER come from the germline V gene. DNA of the CDR3: TGCGCCAGCAGCCCGAACTTGGGGAGGAAGGATGGCTACACCTTC. This gives the protein CASSPNLGRKDGYTF.

This chain joins TRBV7-9 and TRBJ2-5; D perhaps matches TRBD1 (6 bases). V shed 4 bases and J shed 4 bases, with 13 bases lying between them. Per germline, CDR1 SEHNR and CDR2 FQNEAQ (reference sequence). The CDR3 has 14 residues. The CDR3 DNA reads TGTGCCAGCAGCTCCCCTACAGGGATAGAGACCCAGTACTTC. This translates into CASSSPTGIETQYF.

This clonotype was recorded many times. The CDR3 sequence: CASRETGTVDIQYF. Written as DNA, the CDR3 is TGCGCCAGCAGAGAGACAGGGACCGTAGACATTCAGTACTTC. The chain combines TRBV5-1 with TRBJ2-4, with 7 bases identical to TRBD1. With 5 bases clipped from V and 8 bases from J, the junction kept 10 bases outside the gene matches. Looked up from germline, CDR1 is SGHRS and CDR2 is YFSETQ. This CDR3 has 14 amino acids.

This clonotype was counted between two and nine times. This chain joins TRBV7-2 and TRBJ2-3, with D unclear. The length of the CDR3 is 14 residues. The germline V gene has CDR1 SGHTA and CDR2 FQGNSA. The V end was cut by 1 base, the J end by 4 bases, with 9 bases between. CDR3 loop: CASSLVRLADTQYF. Here the CDR3 DNA reads TGTGCCAGCAGCTTAGTACGGCTGGCAGATACGCAGTATTTT.

V and J are TRBV15 and TRBJ2-2, with TRBD1 identical over 7 bases. Germline lookup yields CDR1 LNHNV and CDR2 YYDKDF (reference sequence). The CDR3 has 17 amino acids. J gave up 4 bases and V 1 base, and 9 bases lay outside the gene matches. The CDR3 protein is CATSRGRTGTVTGELFF. CDR3 in DNA: TGTGCCACCAGCAGAGGTCGGACCGGGACAGTCACCGGGGAGCTGTTTTTT.

The rearrangement links TRBV18 to TRBJ2-7; 10 bases match TRBD1. V gave up 3 bases and J gave up 0 bases; unmatched junction bases: 2. The germline gives CDR1 KGHSH, CDR2 LQKENI. The CDR3 runs to 15 residues. CDR3 in amino acids: CASSPGTGASYEQYV. CDR3 DNA: TGTGCCAGCTCACCCGGGACAGGGGCCTCCTACGAGCAGTACGTC.

The chain links TRBV11-2 to TRBJ2-1; the D gene is possibly TRBD2 (7 bases). Deletions cut 7 bases from V and 7 bases from J, with 26 bases between. The CDR3 has 17 amino acids. Germline CDR1 reads SGHAT; CDR2 reads FQNNGV. CDR3 coding DNA: TGTGCCAGCAACACCCCCCTTGGGGGGGGCCCTTTTAATGAGCAGTTCTTC. This sequence encodes CASNTPLGGGPFNEQFF.